Shown below are 28 T cell receptor beta chains from a single sample sequenced in a study of blood T cell repertoires in COVID-19. Measured with immunoSEQ multiplex PCR; TCRdb has only the in-frame clones, and not every one. The sample includes roughly 80,000 clones, 75% to 90% seen only once; the top ten take over 5.5%. Sequences were obtained from peripheral blood. These receptors were taken from a man aged 60 to 69 with active or convalescent COVID-19.

This sequence joins TRBV18 and TRBJ1-2; TRBD1 aligns across 8 bases. The CDR3 runs to 14 residues. The V and J ends lost 3 bases and 0 bases, in that order; junction bases with no gene match: 0. Germline lookup yields CDR1 KGHSH and CDR2 LQKENI. In DNA form, the CDR3 reads TGTGCCAGCTCACCGGACAGGGCTAACTATGGCTACACCTTC. Translation: CASSPDRANYGYTF.

The genes are TRBV18 and TRBJ1-2, with a tentative D call TRBD1 (6 bases). Trimming removed 0 bases at V and 2 bases at J, with 10 bases between. In germline, CDR1 is KGHSH, CDR2 LQKENI. CDR3 length equals 15 residues. DNA of the CDR3: TGTGCCAGCTCACCACCCTCTACAGGGAACTATGGCTACACCTTC. This encodes CASSPPSTGNYGYTF.

This chain connects TRBV19 to TRBJ1-6; 7 bases are shared with TRBD1. Per the germline V gene, CDR1 is LNHDA and CDR2 is SQIVND (reference sequence). The CDR3 is 14 amino acids. V trimming: 10 bases; J trimming: 6 bases; junction bases outside the gene matches: 9. This CDR3 is CATSRAGGNSPLHF. CDR3 DNA: TGTGCCACCAGTAGGGCAGGGGGTAATTCACCCCTCCACTTT.

This chain links TRBV10-2 with TRBJ2-3; no reliable D call. Germline values: CDR1 WSHSY, CDR2 SAAADI. This CDR3 comprises 15 residues. Trimming shortened V by 0 bases and J by 7 bases, and 14 bases separated the two germline ends. DNA for the CDR3: TGCGCCAGCAGTGAGTCGAATTCAGGCACCTATACGCAGTATTTT. Protein: CASSESNSGTYTQYF.

The rearrangement links TRBV6-5 to TRBJ1-2; maybe TRBD1 (5 bases). V lost 2 bases to trimming and J lost 0 bases, with 7 bases between them. The V gene's germline CDR1 is MNHEY and CDR2 SVGAGI. The CDR3 loop spans 14 amino acids. CDR3 region: CASSYGGANYGYTF. In DNA form, the CDR3 reads TGTGCCAGCAGTTACGGGGGGGCTAACTATGGCTACACCTTC.

The rearrangement uses TRBV7-8 and TRBJ2-4; 7 bases line up with TRBD1. Germline loops: CDR1 SGHVS, CDR2 FQNEAQ. V lost 7 bases, J lost 4 bases, and 7 bases stayed unmatched. This CDR3 is built from 14 residues. The CDR3 sequence is CASTTGTAKNIQYF. CDR3 bases: TGTGCCAGCACCACCGGGACAGCTAAAAACATTCAGTACTTC.

The chain carries TRBV29-1 and TRBJ1-1; D unclear. CDR1 SQVTM and CDR2 ANQGSEA come from the germline V gene. V was trimmed by 7 bases and J by 6 bases, leaving 18 bases between them. The CDR3 consists of 13 residues. This CDR3 reads CSAVKYTQPEAFF. CDR3 in DNA: TGCAGCGCCGTAAAGTACACCCAACCTGAAGCTTTCTTT. Using reference TRBV29-1 and TRBJ1-1 for the parts outside the CDR3, the full variable domain is SAVISQKPSRDICQRGTSLTIQCQVDSQVTMMFWYRQQPGQSLTLIATANQGSEATYESGFVIDKFPISRPNLTFSTLTVSNMSPEDSSIYLCSAVKYTQPEAFFGQGTRLTVV.

V is TRBV7-2 and J is TRBJ2-1, with a weak D call TRBD1 (6 bases). Germline V gives CDR1 SGHTA, CDR2 FQGNSA. The CDR3 is 15 residues long. Trimming cost V 2 bases and J 2 bases, with 10 bases left between them. In nucleotides, the CDR3 is TGTGCCAGCAGCTTACAGGGGCTCGCCTACAATGAGCAGTTCTTC. This translates into CASSLQGLAYNEQFF.

The chain uses TRBV2 and TRBJ1-6; D not resolved. The CDR3 sequence is 11 residues long. Germline loops: CDR1 SNHLY, CDR2 FYNNEI. The V gene lost 3 bases and the J gene lost 10 bases, with 4 bases spanning the gap. CDR3 sequence: CASSDGSPLHF. The CDR3 nucleotides are TGTGCCAGCAGTGACGGGTCACCCCTCCACTTT.

The genes are TRBV6-6 and TRBJ2-3; D gene uncertain. The germline CDR1 and CDR2 sequences are MNHNY and SVGAGI (reference sequence). Trimming removed 7 bases from V and 6 bases from J, with 11 bases in between. The CDR3 runs to 12 residues. The CDR3 region is CASTTYGDTQYF. For the CDR3, the DNA is TGTGCCAGCACCACTTACGGGGATACGCAGTATTTT.

This clone was detected only a few times. The chain is built from TRBV30 and TRBJ2-3; TRBD1 agrees at 8 bases. After removal of 3 bases from V and 0 bases from J, the junction contained 2 bases not matched to a gene. CDR1 GTSNPN and CDR2 SVGIG come from the germline V gene (reference sequence). This CDR3 spans 14 amino acids. This CDR3 is CAWSQGASTDTQYF. The DNA for the CDR3 is TGTGCCTGGAGCCAGGGGGCTAGCACAGATACGCAGTATTTT.

The J gene is TRBJ2-7, the V gene TRBV19; 7 bases match TRBD1. Trimming at V came to 6 bases and at J to 2 bases, leaving 7 bases not matched to a gene. CDR3 length: 14 residues. Germline V gives CDR1 LNHDA, CDR2 SQIVND (reference sequence). The CDR3 nucleotides read TGTGCCAGTAGCCCGACAGGGTCCCCCTACGAGCAGTACTTC. This encodes CASSPTGSPYEQYF. Supplemented by reference TRBV19 and TRBJ2-7, the full variable domain reads DGGITQSPKYLFRKEGQNVTLSCEQNLNHDAMYWYRQDPGQGLRLIYYSQIVNDFQKGDIAEGYSVSREKKESFPLTVTSAQKNPTAFYLCASSPTGSPYEQYFGPGTRLTVT.

The genes are TRBV3-1 (or the pseudogene TRBV3-2) and TRBJ2-7, with D tentatively TRBD1 (6 bases). Looked up from germline, CDR1 is LGHDT and CDR2 is YNNKEL (reference sequence). The CDR3 has 14 amino acids. Trimming shortened V by 1 base and J by 3 bases, and 10 bases separated the two germline ends. Written as DNA, the CDR3 is TGTGCCAGCAGCCAAGGACTCAGGGGCTACGAGCAGTACTTC. This encodes CASSQGLRGYEQYF.

The V and J genes are TRBV11-3 and TRBJ1-6, with a possible D match to TRBD1 (5 bases). The germline CDR1 and CDR2 sequences are SGHNT and YENEEA. The V end was cut by 5 bases, the J end by 0 bases, with 14 bases between. CDR3 length: 17 residues. CDR3 loop: CASSRDRQSSYNSPLHF. CDR3 nucleotide sequence: TGTGCCAGCAGCCGCGATAGACAGAGCTCCTATAATTCACCCCTCCACTTT.

The chain joins TRBV10-3 to TRBJ1-3, with 7 bases lining up with TRBD1. The CDR3 extends over 15 amino acids. CDR1 ENHRY and CDR2 SYGVKD come from the germline V gene. The trim removed 4 bases at V and 0 bases at J, leaving 3 bases unmatched. CDR3 DNA: TGTGCCATCAGTGGACAGGGCCACTCTGGAAACACCATATATTTT. Residues: CAISGQGHSGNTIYF.

This clone has only a few counts. The chain recombines TRBV6-5 with TRBJ2-7; tentative D call: TRBD2 (5 bases). Trimming stripped 6 bases from V and 5 bases from J, with 17 bases between. The CDR3 extends over 14 amino acids. Germline assignment: CDR1 MNHEY and CDR2 SVGAGI. CDR3 DNA sequence: TGTGCCAGCAGGCCCTCGGGGTCTGGCCACGAGCAGTACTTC. Amino acids: CASRPSGSGHEQYF.

The rearrangement links TRBV18 to TRBJ1-5; tentatively, D is TRBD1 (6 bases). The CDR3 consists of 15 residues. Germline CDR1 and CDR2: KGHSH and LQKENI. V was pared by 3 bases and J by 2 bases, with 11 bases between. The CDR3 sequence: CASSPTGYGNQPQHF. The CDR3 DNA sequence: TGTGCCAGCTCACCGACAGGTTACGGCAATCAGCCCCAGCATTTT.

The chain has TRBV11-2 and TRBJ1-2, with D perhaps matching TRBD1 (5 bases). V shed 3 bases and J shed 3 bases, with 11 bases lying between them. Germline V gene lookup returns CDR1 SGHAT and CDR2 FQNNGV. The CDR3 has 14 residues. CDR3 loop: CASSFAAGDYGYTF. CDR3 bases: TGTGCCAGCAGCTTCGCAGCGGGGGACTATGGCTACACCTTC.

This chain connects TRBV18 to TRBJ1-2, with 11 bases lining up with TRBD1. Trimming took 3 bases from V and 8 from J; bases not matched to a gene: 8. The CDR3 sequence is 15 residues long. Per germline, CDR1 KGHSH and CDR2 LQKENI. For the CDR3, the DNA is TGTGCCAGCTCACCCACGGACAGGGGGCTAGGGGGCTACACCTTC. As protein: CASSPTDRGLGGYTF.

The chain joins TRBV9 to TRBJ1-1; TRBD1 might be the D (5 bases). This CDR3 is built from 14 residues. The ends were cut back, 3 bases at V and 3 bases at J, with 12 bases in the middle. Germline V gives CDR1 SGDLS, CDR2 YYNGEE. The CDR3 DNA is TGTGCCAGCAGCGGCAGGGAGGTGCACACTGAAGCTTTCTTT. Encoded protein: CASSGREVHTEAFF. The variable domain in full, completed from reference TRBV9 and TRBJ1-1, reads DSGVTQTPKHLITATGQRVTLRCSPRSGDLSVYWYQQSLDQGLQFLIQYYNGEERAKGNILERFSAQQFPDLHSELNLSSLELGDSALYFCASSGREVHTEAFFGQGTRLTVV.

The rearrangement links TRBV5-1 to TRBJ2-6; 9 bases align to TRBD1. This CDR3 spans 17 amino acids. V was clipped by 2 bases and J by 0 bases; unmatched bases: 3. Germline V gene lookup returns CDR1 SGHRS and CDR2 YFSETQ. The CDR3 nucleotides are TGCGCCAGCAGCTTTGAGACAGGGGGCTCTGGGGCCAACGTCCTGACTTTC. It codes for CASSFETGGSGANVLTF.

The chain employs TRBV29-1 and TRBJ2-1; D might be TRBD2 (6 bases). CDR1 and CDR2 (germline): SQVTM, ANQGSEA. This CDR3 has 12 residues. V lost 7 bases and J 6 bases, leaving 13 bases between the germline ends. For the CDR3, the DNA is TGCAGCGCCCCCGGGAGAGTCAATGAGCAGTTCTTC. It specifies CSAPGRVNEQFF.

The chain joins TRBV6-1 to TRBJ2-7, with TRBD1 identical over 9 bases. Germline trimming cut 2 bases from V and 6 bases from J; bases unmatched to any gene: 14. The germline gives CDR1 MNHNS, CDR2 SASEGT. The CDR3 spans 17 residues. CDR3 amino acids: CASSEFNLGQGSSEQYF. As DNA, the CDR3 is TGTGCCAGCAGTGAATTTAATCTGGGACAGGGATCAAGCGAGCAGTACTTC.

This rearrangement joins TRBV11-1 to TRBJ1-6; TRBD1 is a possible D gene (6 bases). The CDR3 spans 14 residues. The germline gives CDR1 SGHAT, CDR2 FQDESV (reference sequence). Trimming removed 5 bases from V and 9 bases from J, with 14 bases in between. The CDR3 DNA follows: TGTGCCAGCAGCCCGATCTTGACAGGTTCACCCCTCCACTTT. As protein: CASSPILTGSPLHF.

This sequence joins TRBV27 and TRBJ1-2, with 10 bases aligning to TRBD1. The trim removed 8 bases at V and 7 bases at J, leaving 4 bases unmatched. The germline gives CDR1 MNHEY, CDR2 SMNVEV (reference sequence). This CDR3 has 12 residues. The CDR3 spells CASLGQGGGYTF. CDR3 sequence (DNA): TGTGCCAGCCTTGGACAGGGGGGTGGCTACACCTTC.

The chain uses TRBV6-5 and TRBJ2-5, with 11 bases matching TRBD2. From germline, CDR1 is MNHEY and CDR2 SVGAGI. The J segment lost 7 bases and the V segment lost 5 bases, leaving 9 bases of the junction unmatched. The CDR3 loop spans 15 amino acids. The chain's CDR3 is CASSHRASGGRTQYF. In DNA, the CDR3 is TGTGCCAGCAGTCATCGTGCTAGCGGGGGGCGGACCCAGTACTTC.

This clone was detected a few times. The rearrangement links TRBV24-1 to TRBJ2-7; D is uncertain. This CDR3 has 10 residues. With 12 bases removed from V and 4 bases from J, the gap between germline ends came to 9 bases. CDR1 KGHDR and CDR2 SFDVKD come from the germline V gene. The CDR3 DNA reads TGTGCCCCTTTGCGTTACGAGCAGTACTTC. This encodes CAPLRYEQYF.

This rearrangement joins TRBV15 to TRBJ1-2; tentatively, D is TRBD1 (6 bases). Germline CDR1 and CDR2: LNHNV and YYDKDF (reference sequence). Between the trimmed V and J ends, which lost 5 bases and 2 bases, there was a span of 12 bases. This CDR3 is 14 amino acids long. In DNA form, the CDR3 reads TGTGCCACCAGCGACCGCCAGGGGAACTATGGCTACACCTTC. Translated, it gives CATSDRQGNYGYTF.